This TCR beta chain emerged from a study of T cells after yellow fever vaccination. Study-wide context: The SMART-Seq v4 Ultra Low Input method served to prepare the low-cell-number fractions. Points from the study as a whole: A minor fraction of clonotypes spanned both CD4 and CD8 compartments. Although the secondary response was weaker, it peaked faster, at day 5 versus 15.

About this clonotype itself: Its antigen is unidentified.

The CDR3 runs 15 residues. Unmatched junction bases numbered 5, after V lost 2 bases and J lost 2 bases. The V gene's germline CDR1 is MNHEY and CDR2 SVGAGI. TCRdb reprocessed the 5' RACE reads with MiXCR, giving one entry per CDR3 protein. Of some 420,000 distinct CDR3 sequences listed, over 15% are singletons. The rearrangement uses TRBV6-5 and TRBJ1-2; 7 bases are a match to TRBD1. This clonotype originated in a man younger than 35 who received the YFV17D yellow fever vaccine. The sample here was PBMCs, taken before the yellow fever booster vaccination. This CDR3 reads CASSYGGTANYGYTF. CDR3 nucleotides: TGTGCCAGCAGTTACGGGGGGACAGCCAACTATGGCTACACCTTC.